This passage covers 22 T cell receptor beta chains from one sample sequenced in a study of blood T cells in healthy people across ages. Together with a sample-barcoded 5' primer, a J-beta primer mix was included in a second PCR lasting about 7 to 12 cycles. MiXCR, run by TCRdb on the 5' RACE reads, gives a single entry per CDR3 protein. The repertoire holds fewer than 800,000 distinct CDR3 sequences, roughly 21% seen once, with roughly 3.6% in the top ten. The sample taken for sequencing was blood. The receptor set was obtained from a man aged 65 to 85 in good health.

The chain uses TRBV7-2 and TRBJ1-2; maybe TRBD1 (5 bases). Germline assignment: CDR1 SGHTA and CDR2 FQGNSA. The V and J ends lost 1 base and 6 bases respectively, with 12 bases between them. This CDR3 has 14 residues. The CDR3, as DNA: TGTGCCAGCAGCTTAGGTCCAGGGTCTGATGGCTACACCTTC. Protein product: CASSLGPGSDGYTF.

The chain couples TRBV27 to TRBJ2-1; no firm D call. This CDR3 is 14 amino acids long. V was cut by 1 base and J by 4 bases, with 8 bases left in between. Per the germline V gene, CDR1 is MNHEY and CDR2 is SMNVEV (reference sequence). The CDR3 protein is CASSLYEAYNEQFF. Written as DNA, the CDR3 is TGTGCCAGCAGTTTATATGAGGCTTACAATGAGCAGTTCTTC.

The chain recombines TRBV20-1 with TRBJ2-1; D call uncertain. The tail of the sequence fits TRBJ2-7 better, so the J call may be wrong. Germline loops: CDR1 DFQATT, CDR2 SNEGSKA (reference sequence). The CDR3 is 14 amino acids. This CDR3 is CSAGRADTTYEQYF. As DNA, the CDR3 is TGCAGTGCTGGTCGGGCCGATACGACCTACGAGCAGTACTTC.

This clonotype was picked up a small number of times. The V and J genes are TRBV6-6 and TRBJ1-4; D not resolved. This CDR3 region has 14 residues. With 4 bases removed from V and 0 bases from J, the gap between germline ends came to 6 bases. Germline CDR1 and CDR2: MNHNY and SVGAGI (reference sequence). CDR3 sequence: CASSFLSTNEKLFF. The CDR3 nucleotides are TGTGCCAGCAGTTTTCTCTCAACTAATGAAAAACTGTTTTTT.

J is TRBJ2-3 and V is TRBV5-6; 7 nucleotides align to TRBD2. CDR1 and CDR2 (germline): SGHDT, YYEEEE. The CDR3 is made up of 16 amino acids. The junction had 13 bases not matched to a gene; V was cut back by 4 bases and J by 5 bases. The CDR3 coding sequence is TGTGCCAGCAGCCTCCTGGGAGGGACGGGCAAAGATACGCAGTATTTT. Its protein is CASSLLGGTGKDTQYF.

This clonotype has a count of ten or more. This chain's CDR3 is CASSLYQVITNYGYTF. Written as DNA, the CDR3 is TGTGCCAGCAGCTTATACCAGGTTATCACTAACTATGGCTACACCTTC. This chain joins TRBV7-9 and TRBJ1-2; no definite D call. The ends were cut back, 2 bases at V and 0 bases at J, with 13 bases in the middle. The CDR3 is 16 residues long. Germline V lookup: CDR1 SEHNR, CDR2 FQNEAQ (reference sequence).

This sequence joins TRBV29-1 and TRBJ2-1; D may correspond to TRBD1 or TRBD2 (5 bases each). This CDR3 spans 16 amino acids. Trimming left V 2 bases short and J 0 bases short, with 14 bases between. CDR1 is SQVTM, CDR2 ANQGSEA, per germline. CDR3 DNA sequence: TGCAGCGTTGAAATGGGGCGGGCGAGCTCCTACAATGAGCAGTTCTTC. It specifies CSVEMGRASSYNEQFF.

The chain has TRBV5-1 and TRBJ2-5, with TRBD2 identical over 14 bases. The CDR3 has 17 residues. The germline V gene has CDR1 SGHRS and CDR2 YFSETQ. The junction had 8 bases not matched to a gene; V was cut back by 3 bases and J by 4 bases. The DNA for the CDR3 is TGCGCCAGCAGCTACGGACTAGCGGGAGGAAGAGGAGAGACCCAGTACTTC. Encoded protein: CASSYGLAGGRGETQYF.

The chain has TRBV10-3 and TRBJ2-3; 10 bases agree with TRBD2. Germline V gene sequence: CDR1 ENHRY, CDR2 SYGVKD. After removal of 0 bases from V and 3 bases from J, the junction contained 3 bases not matched to a gene. CDR3 size: 16 residues. In nucleotides, the CDR3 is TGTGCCATCAGTGAGTCGGCGACTAGCGGGACAGATACGCAGTATTTT. This sequence encodes CAISESATSGTDTQYF.

The CDR3 coding sequence is TGTGCCAGCAGCCATGAGGGGACTAGCGGTGGTGAGACCCAGTACTTC. Translating gives CASSHEGTSGGETQYF. V and J are TRBV3-1 and TRBJ2-5; 11 bases line up with TRBD2. CDR3 length: 16 residues. The V segment lost 3 bases and the J segment 5 bases; nucleotides outside the gene matches: 8. CDR1 and CDR2 from the germline V gene are LGHDT and YNNKEL (reference sequence).

CDR3 sequence: CASIGTGGRGEQFF. For the CDR3, the DNA is TGTGCCAGCATAGGGACAGGGGGAAGGGGTGAGCAGTTCTTC. V is TRBV6-2 or TRBV6-3 and J is TRBJ2-1, with 11 positions matching TRBD1. J was trimmed by 9 bases and V by 7 bases; bases with no gene match: 8. The germline gives CDR1 MNHEY, CDR2 SVGEGT. The CDR3 runs 14 residues.

There are a few counts of this clonotype. The rearrangement links TRBV28 to TRBJ2-5; 8 nucleotides line up with TRBD1. Gene TRBJ2-7 matches the end of the DNA better, so the J call may be wrong. This CDR3 region has 13 residues. CDR1 is MDHEN and CDR2 is SYDVKM in the germline V gene. The CDR3 nucleotides read TGTGCCAGTGCCTCAGGGGGCTACCACGAGCAGTACTTC. Translated: CASASGGYHEQYF.

The gene calls are TRBV20-1 and TRBJ2-7, with TRBD2 as a possible D gene (6 bases). Trimming removed 0 bases at V and 2 bases at J, with 17 bases between. CDR1 is DFQATT and CDR2 is SNEGSKA in the germline V gene (reference sequence). This CDR3 is 16 amino acids long. This CDR3 is CSAREMRGLRPYEQYF. Written as DNA, the CDR3 is TGCAGTGCTAGAGAAATGAGGGGACTGAGACCCTACGAGCAGTACTTC.

The rearrangement links TRBV20-1 to TRBJ2-3; maybe TRBD2 (6 bases). Germline loops: CDR1 DFQATT, CDR2 SNEGSKA (reference sequence). V dropped 6 bases and J dropped 0 bases, with 22 bases sitting between them. The CDR3 totals 17 residues. DNA of the CDR3: TGCAGTGCCGCCGTCAACCCTAGCGCCCGAAGCACAGATACGCAGTATTTT. Amino acid sequence: CSAAVNPSARSTDTQYF.

This clonotype was observed a handful of times. This chain uses TRBV6-2 or TRBV6-3 with TRBJ2-1, with 7 nucleotides matching TRBD2. Germline loops: CDR1 MNHEY, CDR2 SVGEGT. The V and J ends lost 0 bases and 2 bases, in that order; junction bases with no gene match: 4. The CDR3 loop spans 16 amino acids. The CDR3 DNA reads as TGTGCCAGCAGTTACTCGATAGGGAGGGCCTACAATGAGCAGTTCTTC. Amino acids: CASSYSIGRAYNEQFF.

This clonotype was detected a few times. The J gene is TRBJ1-4, the V gene TRBV10-3; 7 nucleotides line up with TRBD1. The junction had 9 bases not matched to a gene; V was cut back by 0 bases and J by 8 bases. CDR1 and CDR2 (germline): ENHRY, SYGVKD. The CDR3 is 16 residues long. The chain's CDR3 is CAISESGGRGGEKLFF. Written as DNA, the CDR3 is TGTGCCATCAGTGAGTCGGGGGGAAGAGGGGGCGAAAAACTGTTTTTT.

There are a few counts of this clonotype. V usage is TRBV7-3 and J usage is TRBJ2-5; D is ambiguous. TRBJ2-7 explains the end of the DNA better; the J call may be wrong. The CDR3 consists of 13 residues. Germline-derived CDR1 and CDR2 are SGHTA and FQGTGA. The CDR3, as DNA: TGTGCCAGCAGCCCGTCGAGAGAATCCGAGCAGTACTTC. Translated, it gives CASSPSRESEQYF.

The chain recombines TRBV7-2 with TRBJ2-7; D gene ambiguous. V lost 5 bases and J lost 9, with 11 bases in between. CDR3 length: 11 residues. Germline lookup yields CDR1 SGHTA and CDR2 FQGNSA. The CDR3: CASSQQSGQYF. Here the CDR3 DNA reads TGTGCCAGCAGCCAACAGTCGGGGCAGTACTTC.

This clonotype was picked up a small number of times. The chain combines TRBV9 with TRBJ2-3; 8 bases agree with TRBD1. The germline CDR1 and CDR2 sequences are SGDLS and YYNGEE. J was trimmed by 5 bases and V by 4 bases; bases with no gene match: 6. The CDR3 loop spans 14 amino acids. The CDR3, as DNA: TGTGCCAGCAGCATCCTACAGGGGGGAGATACGCAGTATTTT. Its protein is CASSILQGGDTQYF.

A word on this clonotype: The junction departs from the called germline gene at one end, perhaps through a read error. CDR3: CAWSGKSTDTRYF. The CDR3, as DNA: TGTGCCTGGAGTGGAAAAAGCACAGATACGCGGTATTTT. The chain carries TRBV30 and TRBJ2-3; no reliable D call. CDR3 length: 13 amino acids. Germline V CDR1 and CDR2: GTSNPN, SVGIG (reference sequence).

The chain joins TRBV20-1 to TRBJ2-1; TRBD2 aligns across 7 bases. V lost 5 bases and J lost 0; bases outside the gene matches: 10. CDR1 is DFQATT, CDR2 SNEGSKA, per germline (reference sequence). The CDR3 totals 16 residues. CDR3: CSAFKTSSSSYNEQFF. Written as DNA, the CDR3 is TGCAGTGCTTTCAAGACTAGCTCGAGCTCCTACAATGAGCAGTTCTTC.

This clonotype appeared a few times. The V gene is TRBV7-9, the J gene TRBJ2-1; D gene ambiguous. CDR3 length equals 14 residues. CDR1 is SEHNR, CDR2 FQNEAQ, per germline (reference sequence). V lost 1 base, J lost 2 bases, and 6 bases lay in between. The CDR3 nucleotides are TGTGCCAGCAGCTTAGGGGAACCCTACAATGAGCAGTTCTTC. Its translation is CASSLGEPYNEQFF. Variable domain in full (rest from reference TRBV7-9 and TRBJ2-1): DTGVSQNPRHKITKRGQNVTFRCDPISEHNRLYWYRQTLGQGPEFLTYFQNEAQLEKSRLLSDRFSAERPKGSFSTLEIQRTEQGDSAMYLCASSLGEPYNEQFFGPGTRLTVL.